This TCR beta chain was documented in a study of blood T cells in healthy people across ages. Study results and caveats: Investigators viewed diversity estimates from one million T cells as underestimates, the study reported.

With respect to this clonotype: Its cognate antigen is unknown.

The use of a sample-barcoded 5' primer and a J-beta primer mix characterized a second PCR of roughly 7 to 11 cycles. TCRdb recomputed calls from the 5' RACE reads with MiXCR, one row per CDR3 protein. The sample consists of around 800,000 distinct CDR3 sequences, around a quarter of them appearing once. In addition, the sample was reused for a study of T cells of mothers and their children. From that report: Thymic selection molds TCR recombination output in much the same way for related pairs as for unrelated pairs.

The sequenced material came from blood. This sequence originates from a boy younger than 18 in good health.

The CDR3 DNA reads TGTGCCAGCAGCTTAGGGGTTGGCAGCCGCACAGATACGCAGTATTTT. Its protein is CASSLGVGSRTDTQYF. The chain joins TRBV7-6 to TRBJ2-3; D call uncertain. Trimming removed 1 base at V and 1 base at J, with 12 bases between. CDR1 is SGHVS and CDR2 is FNYEAQ in the germline V gene. This CDR3 spans 16 amino acids.